The clone carrying this T cell receptor (beta chain) was observed many times. Its cognate antigen is unknown. This sample stems from a study of T cells in Graves' hyperthyroidism and ophthalmopathy. About the research overall: Peripheral blood specimens were obtained at initial diagnosis, prior to any treatment. Overall study results and limits: Ophthalmopathy got predicted by the model a median approximately six months before its onset.

Amplification targeted TCR beta CDR3 regions from RNA transcripts. When the TCR CDR3 underwent first-round RT-PCR, the HTBI primer set was used. TCRdb reanalysed the multiplex PCR reads using MiXCR and keeps one entry per CDR3 protein. The sample has about 300,000 distinct CDR3 sequences; around a fifth are singletons. The receptor was derived from a man aged 50-59 years with Graves' ophthalmopathy. Material for sequencing was blood.

For the CDR3, the DNA is TGTGCCAGCAGCTTTAACCTCGTACCCGGGACAGGGAATCGTGGGAACACTGAAGCTTTCTTT. Protein: CASSFNLVPGTGNRGNTEAFF. The rearrangement links TRBV7-8 to TRBJ1-1; 9 bases are shared with TRBD1. J was trimmed by 1 base and V by 3 bases; bases with no gene match: 21. The CDR3 is 21 amino acids. Germline lookup yields CDR1 SGHVS and CDR2 FQNEAQ.